The entry below gives a single TCR beta chain sequence along with its context. Its antigen is still unknown. With random hexamers, 0.5 to 1 ug RNA was reverse transcribed. Amplification of TCR beta CDR3 used immunoSEQ multiplex PCR across 54 Vbeta and 13 Jbeta. Via MiXCR, TCRdb re-called the immunoSEQ multiplex PCR reads, giving one row per CDR3 protein. This sample has roughly 130,000 distinct CDR3 sequences, with roughly 95% found just once. This sample stems from a study of CD8 T cells in Susac syndrome. Study details: Among sequenced Susac syndrome patients, more than five had active disease and roughly eight were in remission. Study-wide results and limits: The CD4+ T cell repertoires in Susac syndrome were not clonally expanded.

TCR beta was sequenced from blood CD8+ and CD4+ T cells. The sequence came from a human donor with Susac syndrome. Sequencing was done on a sample of CD4+ T cells from PBMCs.

The CDR3, as DNA: TGTGCCAGCAGTCTTAGCGGAAAGGGCACAGATACGCAGTATTTT. Translated, it gives CASSLSGKGTDTQYF. The gene calls are TRBV11-2 and TRBJ2-3, with a tentative D call TRBD2 (6 bases). The CDR3 has 15 residues. V was shortened by 6 bases and J by 1 base, with 14 bases between the two germline ends. CDR1 and CDR2 from the germline V gene are SGHAT and FQNNGV.